The clone carrying this T cell receptor beta chain was picked up one time. Its specificity is not known. The sample comes from a study of neoadjuvant anti-PD-1 for oral cavity cancer. Across the study: Patients mostly received three to four biweekly nivolumab doses at 3 mg/kg before surgery. General study findings and limits: Pretreatment Treg/Th17 ratio correlated inversely with post-treatment tumor clonality. With a few patients per group, TCR findings need larger cohorts.

Clones were read by immunoSEQ multiplex PCR, and TCRdb kept only the in-frame ones, dropping some. The repertoire has 17,000 or so clones, roughly 72% of them found once; the top ten carry over 2.5%. With 5 bases clipped from V and 5 bases from J, the junction kept 15 bases outside the gene matches. The CDR3 sequence is 18 residues long. The V gene's germline CDR1 is WSHSY and CDR2 SAAADI. The TCR originated in a person between 40 and 80 years old with oral cavity squamous cell carcinoma. Sequencing used PBMCs, obtained before nivolumab (anti-PD-1) treatment. This chain connects TRBV10-2 to TRBJ1-4; 9 nucleotides line up with TRBD1. The CDR3 DNA sequence: TGCGCCAGCAGTCCAAATGTGGGACAGGGAGGATCAAATGAAAAACTGTTTTTT. Encoded protein: CASSPNVGQGGSNEKLFF.